These 23 T cell receptor beta chains were all obtained from the same sample, sequenced in a study of T cell responses to AZD1222 COVID-19 vaccine. Profiled with immunoSEQ multiplex PCR; TCRdb holds only in-frame clones, not every one. The sample has roughly 200,000 clones, about 86% seen once. This specimen consisted of peripheral blood, obtained on day 0 of AZD1222 vaccination. The origin of the receptors is an adult in good health.

CDR3 nucleotide sequence: TGTGCCAGCAGTTTTTTAGGGGACAGGCCTTCTGGGGCCAACGTCCTGACTTTC. Its translation: CASSFLGDRPSGANVLTF. The rearrangement links TRBV27 to TRBJ2-6, with 8 bases aligning to TRBD1. Per the germline V gene, CDR1 is MNHEY and CDR2 is SMNVEV (reference sequence). The ends lost 3 bases at V and 1 base at J; junction bases unmatched: 8. This CDR3 comprises 18 residues. Using reference TRBV27 and TRBJ2-6 for the parts outside the CDR3, the full variable domain is EAQVTQNPRYLITVTGKKLTVTCSQNMNHEYMSWYRQDPGLGLRQIYYSMNVEVTDKGDVPEGYKVSRKEKRNFPLILESPSPNQTSLYFCASSFLGDRPSGANVLTFGAGSRLTVL.

This clone has just one count. The rearrangement uses TRBV7-8 and TRBJ2-7; TRBD1 is a possible D gene (5 bases). Trimming pared 1 base from V and 2 bases from J, leaving 15 bases between. The germline V gene has CDR1 SGHVS and CDR2 FQNEAQ. The CDR3 totals 16 residues. CDR3 in amino acids: CASSLVLGVPTYEQYF. The CDR3 region has the DNA TGTGCCAGCAGCTTAGTGTTAGGGGTCCCCACCTACGAGCAGTACTTC.

The chain links TRBV27 to TRBJ2-5, with D possibly being TRBD1 (5 bases). V was cut by 6 bases and J by 3 bases, with 20 bases left in between. The germline V gene has CDR1 MNHEY and CDR2 SMNVEV (reference sequence). This CDR3 is 16 amino acids long. CDR3 residues: CASSPFGAHQEETQYF. The CDR3 DNA is TGTGCCAGCAGCCCTTTTGGGGCTCACCAAGAAGAGACCCAGTACTTC.

The chain joins TRBV10-2 to TRBJ1-2; 8 nucleotides align to TRBD1. The germline V gene encodes CDR1 WSHSY and CDR2 SAAADI. The CDR3 extends over 15 amino acids. The junction had 4 bases not matched to a gene; V was cut back by 3 bases and J by 1 base. The CDR3 sequence is CASSDQGASNYGYTF. The CDR3, as DNA: TGCGCCAGCAGTGACCAGGGGGCAAGTAACTATGGCTACACCTTC.

The chain joins TRBV3-1 (or the pseudogene TRBV3-2) to TRBJ2-4; tentatively, D is TRBD1 (6 bases). The CDR3 runs 12 residues. The V end was cut by 1 base, the J end by 8 bases, with 6 bases between. Germline V CDR1 and CDR2: LGHDT, YNNKEL (reference sequence). CDR3 amino acids: CASSQAGDIQYF. CDR3 coding DNA: TGTGCCAGCAGCCAAGCAGGGGACATTCAGTACTTC.

This clone has a single count. This chain's CDR3 is CASSEGGGPSTYERQYF. CDR3 nucleotides: TGTGCCAGCAGTGAAGGAGGGGGACCATCTACCTACGAGCGGCAGTACTTC. This sequence joins TRBV6-1 and TRBJ2-7, with D tentatively TRBD1 (6 bases). Germline V gives CDR1 MNHNS, CDR2 SASEGT. Trimming stripped 1 base from V and 9 bases from J, with 25 bases between. The CDR3 consists of 17 residues.

The chain couples TRBV19 to TRBJ1-1; 9 positions match TRBD1. From germline, CDR1 is LNHDA and CDR2 SQIVND (reference sequence). The CDR3 length is 17 residues. The V and J ends lost 5 bases and 0 bases, in that order; junction bases with no gene match: 10. The CDR3 spells CASSAPPGTGMNTEAFF. CDR3 DNA sequence: TGTGCCAGTAGTGCCCCCCCCGGGACAGGGATGAACACTGAAGCTTTCTTT.

For the CDR3, the DNA is TGTGCCAGTAGTGTAAAGACAGGGCTCGGCAATCAGCCCCAGCATTTT. Translating it yields CASSVKTGLGNQPQHF. This chain joins TRBV19 and TRBJ1-5, with 7 bases lining up with TRBD1. The CDR3 has 16 residues. Germline V lookup: CDR1 LNHDA, CDR2 SQIVND (reference sequence). V was pared by 5 bases and J by 2 bases, with 9 bases of the junction left unmatched.

The chain is built from TRBV19 and TRBJ2-7; TRBD1 aligns across 7 bases. V was pared by 10 bases and J by 9 bases, with 18 bases of the junction left unmatched. Germline lookup yields CDR1 LNHDA and CDR2 SQIVND (reference sequence). CDR3 length: 14 residues. The CDR3 region is CATSPTGASTVQYF. Written as DNA, the CDR3 is TGTGCCACTTCTCCCACAGGGGCATCTACGGTGCAGTACTTC.

This sequence joins TRBV5-5 and TRBJ1-1; weak D call: TRBD1 (5 bases). Per the germline V gene, CDR1 is SGHKS and CDR2 is YYEKEE (reference sequence). V was clipped by 1 base and J by 4 bases, with 11 bases between them. The CDR3 consists of 14 residues. The CDR3 loop reads CASSLKGRGTEAFF. The CDR3 DNA is TGTGCCAGCAGCTTGAAGGGGAGGGGCACTGAAGCTTTCTTT.

CDR3 in amino acids: CASSYETGNYGYTF. The CDR3 DNA reads TGTGCCAGCAGTTACGAGACAGGGAACTATGGCTACACCTTC. The chain is built from TRBV6-5 and TRBJ1-2, with 7 nucleotides matching TRBD1. The CDR3 length is 14 residues. V lost 2 bases and J lost 2; bases outside the gene matches: 2. CDR1 is MNHEY and CDR2 is SVGAGI in the germline V gene.

This chain uses TRBV6-5 with TRBJ2-7, with D maybe TRBD2 (5 bases). This CDR3 has 12 residues. Germline CDR1 and CDR2: MNHEY and SVGAGI. V was shortened by 5 bases and J by 4 bases, with 9 bases between the two germline ends. CDR3 coding DNA: TGTGCCAGCAGTCCCCCGGGGTACGAGCAGTACTTC. This translates into CASSPPGYEQYF.

The chain is built from TRBV5-4 and TRBJ2-3; 9 bases map to TRBD2. The CDR3 length is 15 residues. Losses at the gene ends were 3 bases for V and 6 bases for J; bases not matched to a gene: 8. CDR1 is SGHNT and CDR2 is YYREEE in the germline V gene (reference sequence). CDR3 loop: CASSSSSGTVDTQYF. The CDR3 DNA is TGTGCCAGCAGCTCGTCTAGCGGGACGGTCGATACGCAGTATTTT.

V is TRBV6-1 and J is TRBJ2-7; 9 bases agree with TRBD1. This CDR3 comprises 16 residues. CDR1 is MNHNS and CDR2 is SASEGT in the germline V gene. After removal of 1 base from V and 3 bases from J, the junction contained 7 bases not matched to a gene. CDR3 DNA: TGTGCCAGCAGTGAAGTACCGGGACAGGGTGGCTACGAGCAGTACTTC. Protein sequence: CASSEVPGQGGYEQYF.

In this sample, this clone turned up once. The J gene is TRBJ1-1, the V gene TRBV6-5, with a weak D call TRBD1 (6 bases). The CDR3 extends over 13 amino acids. In germline, CDR1 is MNHEY, CDR2 SVGAGI. This CDR3 is CATARGRDTEAFF. Written as DNA, the CDR3 is TGTGCAACAGCCCGGGGGCGCGACACTGAAGCTTTCTTT.

The chain is built from TRBV6-5 and TRBJ2-2, with a possible D match to TRBD2 (5 bases). Germline loops: CDR1 MNHEY, CDR2 SVGAGI. This CDR3 spans 15 amino acids. V was trimmed by 7 bases and J by 6 bases, leaving 18 bases between them. CDR3 residues: CASNPGEGWAGELFF. The CDR3 bases are TGTGCCAGCAACCCCGGCGAGGGTTGGGCCGGGGAGCTGTTTTTT.

V usage is TRBV5-1 and J usage is TRBJ2-3; the D gene is possibly TRBD1 (6 bases). The CDR3 is 16 amino acids. Germline assignment: CDR1 SGHRS and CDR2 YFSETQ. The V end lost 0 bases, the J end lost 3 bases, and 14 bases lay between the germline ends. The DNA for the CDR3 is TGCGCCAGCAGCTTGGGTGGGCAGGGGAGAACAGATACGCAGTATTTT. Amino acids: CASSLGGQGRTDTQYF.

The J gene is TRBJ1-5, the V gene TRBV10-3; D gene uncertain. CDR1 is ENHRY and CDR2 is SYGVKD in the germline V gene. Trimming pared 4 bases from V and 4 bases from J, leaving 11 bases between. This CDR3 region has 14 residues. In DNA, the CDR3 is TGTGCCATCAGTGCTGGGTCTTGGAATCAGCCCCAGCATTTT. It codes for CAISAGSWNQPQHF.

V is TRBV11-3 and J is TRBJ1-6; D remains unclear. V was shortened by 0 bases and J by 10 bases, with 10 bases between the two germline ends. Germline CDR1 SGHNT, CDR2 YENEEA. The CDR3 sequence is 14 residues long. The CDR3 is CASSLEGGNSPLHF. The CDR3 bases are TGTGCCAGCAGCTTAGAGGGTGGGAACTCACCCCTCCACTTT. Full variable domain (outside the CDR3, taken from reference TRBV11-3 and TRBJ1-6): EAGVVQSPRYKIIEKKQPVAFWCNPISGHNTLYWYLQNLGQGPELLIRYENEEAVDDSQLPKDRFSAERLKGVDSTLKIQPAELGDSAVYLCASSLEGGNSPLHFGNGTRLTVT.

This clone was observed a single time. The chain carries TRBV19 and TRBJ1-2; D is perhaps TRBD1 (6 bases). The CDR3 runs to 13 residues. Germline V CDR1 and CDR2: LNHDA, SQIVND (reference sequence). The V and J ends lost 6 bases and 6 bases respectively, with 14 bases between them. The CDR3 DNA is TGTGCCAGTAGCTCACAGGGAGTCGATGGCTACACCTTC. Amino acids: CASSSQGVDGYTF.

The sample holds one count of this clone. This chain connects TRBV28 to TRBJ1-2, with D possibly being TRBD1 (6 bases). This CDR3 contains 13 residues. Germline V gene lookup returns CDR1 MDHEN and CDR2 SYDVKM. Trimming took 9 bases from V and 3 from J, leaving 14 bases between them. The CDR3 bases are TGTGCCAGTCTTAAGGGGGGGTACTATGGCTACACCTTC. Protein: CASLKGGYYGYTF.

V usage is TRBV19 and J usage is TRBJ2-2, with 9 bases lining up with TRBD1. The ends lost 5 bases at V and 2 bases at J; junction bases unmatched: 6. The CDR3 covers 16 residues. Germline V gives CDR1 LNHDA, CDR2 SQIVND (reference sequence). The CDR3 coding sequence is TGTGCCAGTAGTTCCGGACAGGGGCCCAACACCGGGGAGCTGTTTTTT. Protein sequence: CASSSGQGPNTGELFF. The full variable domain, in which reference TRBV19 and TRBJ2-2 provide the parts outside the CDR3, is DGGITQSPKYLFRKEGQNVTLSCEQNLNHDAMYWYRQDPGQGLRLIYYSQIVNDFQKGDIAEGYSVSREKKESFPLTVTSAQKNPTAFYLCASSSGQGPNTGELFFGEGSRLTVL.

This sequence joins TRBV4-1 and TRBJ2-7; a weak D match, TRBD1 (5 bases). The CDR3 has 14 amino acids. Deletions cut 0 bases from V and 9 bases from J, with 15 bases between. Looked up from germline, CDR1 is MGHRA and CDR2 is YSYEKL. DNA for the CDR3: TGCGCCAGCAGCCAAGATTCAGTGGGGCGAGGGCAGTACTTC. Its translation: CASSQDSVGRGQYF.